This T cell receptor beta chain was documented in a study of cytomegalovirus exposure and HLA in healthy donors. Study-wide findings and caveats: A list of 150 or so TCR beta chains associated with cytomegalovirus was given. A later analysis linked a missense variant in DCLRE1C to the trimming of TCR beta V and J genes. A later analysis associated 16,000 or so TCR beta sequences with HLA alleles at a 0.05 false discovery rate. Most likely, a cluster of highly shared sequence variants arose as a sequencing artifact.

The length of the CDR3 is 14 residues. Trimming cost V 7 bases and J 5 bases, with 15 bases left between them. Germline CDR1 reads LNHDA; CDR2 reads SQIVND (reference sequence). PCR amplification relied on 60 Vbeta primers (plus 13 Jbeta primers). Sequenced by immunoSEQ multiplex PCR; TCRdb stores in-frame clones only, minus some. Here the sample spans roughly 150,000 clones, about 88% being singletons. Notes on this clone: Its matching antigen is unknown.

Sequenced sample: PBMCs. The gene calls are TRBV19 and TRBJ1-5; a possible D gene is TRBD1 (6 bases). The receptor was isolated from a woman aged 18-29 years in good health and CMV-seronegative. The CDR3 sequence is CASKAGEFHQPQHF. As DNA, the CDR3 is TGTGCCAGTAAGGCAGGGGAATTTCATCAGCCCCAGCATTTT.